Presented here are 27 T cell receptor beta chains from one specimen sequenced in a study of cytomegalovirus exposure and HLA in healthy donors. Primers included in the PCR were 60 Vbeta and 13 Jbeta primers. Only in-frame clones appear in the TCRdb table, and some are missing; sequencing was by immunoSEQ multiplex PCR. The data contain 120,000 to 150,000 clones, roughly 77% of them singletons. The source material was PBMCs. The source is a female donor in good health and CMV-seronegative.

The chain is built from TRBV21-1 and TRBJ2-3; the D call TRBD1 from the table was never checked on the DNA. TRBV21-1 is a pseudogene segment. This CDR3 has 15 amino acids. The CDR3, as DNA: TGTGCCAGCAGCAAAGGAAGTGGGGCCACAGATACGCAGTATTTT. The encoded protein is CASSKGSGATDTQYF.

The rearrangement uses TRBV27 and TRBJ2-2, with TRBD2 as a possible D gene (5 bases). CDR1 and CDR2 from the germline V gene are MNHEY and SMNVEV (reference sequence). The CDR3 runs to 13 residues. Trimming cost V 7 bases and J 7 bases, with 13 bases left between them. CDR3 DNA sequence: TGTGCCAGCACTAGAGTAGAGGGCGGGGAGCTGTTTTTT. Its translation: CASTRVEGGELFF.

The chain employs TRBV30 and TRBJ1-1; 8 positions agree with TRBD1. Trimming took 4 bases from V and 1 from J; bases not matched to a gene: 2. The germline V gene has CDR1 GTSNPN and CDR2 SVGIG (reference sequence). The CDR3 runs 13 residues. CDR3 amino acids: CAWMGQENTEAFF. As DNA, the CDR3 is TGTGCCTGGATGGGACAGGAGAACACTGAAGCTTTCTTT.

The rearrangement joins TRBV27 to TRBJ1-5; a possible D gene is TRBD1 (5 bases). The CDR3 spans 16 residues. Trimming removed 1 base from V and 5 bases from J, with 15 bases in between. Germline values: CDR1 MNHEY, CDR2 SMNVEV (reference sequence). The CDR3 DNA follows: TGTGCCAGCAGTTTATTATTCCGTATGGGGCATCAGCCCCAGCATTTT. Translation: CASSLLFRMGHQPQHF.

The CDR3, as DNA: TGTGCCAGTAGGAGAGGGGGAGCGGGAGAGTCTTACGAGCAGTACTTC. This codes for CASRRGGAGESYEQYF. The genes are TRBV19 and TRBJ2-7; 8 bases map to TRBD2. V was pared by 6 bases and J by 4 bases, with 14 bases of the junction left unmatched. The CDR3 is 16 amino acids. Per the germline V gene, CDR1 is LNHDA and CDR2 is SQIVND (reference sequence).

J is TRBJ2-5 and V is TRBV15; 9 bases line up with TRBD2. After removal of 6 bases from V and 0 bases from J, the junction contained 11 bases not matched to a gene. The CDR3 has 17 amino acids. CDR1 and CDR2 (germline): LNHNV, YYDKDF (reference sequence). The CDR3 region has the DNA TGTGCCACCAGACCGGGAGGGCGGGAGGGGTACCAAGAGACCCAGTACTTC. Protein: CATRPGGREGYQETQYF.

The genes are TRBV11-3 and TRBJ2-3; TRBD2 matches 10 bases. V shed 3 bases, J shed 5 bases, and the junction held 5 bases outside the gene matches. Germline V gene lookup returns CDR1 SGHNT and CDR2 YENEEA. This CDR3 is 15 amino acids long. The CDR3 DNA is TGTGCCAGCAGCTTCACTAGCGGGGTTGGAGATACGCAGTATTTT. Translation gives CASSFTSGVGDTQYF. Full variable domain (rest looked up from reference TRBV11-3 and TRBJ2-3): EAGVVQSPRYKIIEKKQPVAFWCNPISGHNTLYWYLQNLGQGPELLIRYENEEAVDDSQLPKDRFSAERLKGVDSTLKIQPAELGDSAVYLCASSFTSGVGDTQYFGPGTRLTVL.

The chain uses TRBV30 and TRBJ2-2; weak D call: TRBD2 (6 bases). V lost 3 bases to trimming and J lost 5 bases, with 7 bases between them. The CDR3 length is 12 residues. CDR1 GTSNPN and CDR2 SVGIG come from the germline V gene (reference sequence). The CDR3 here is CAWRRGTGELFF. As DNA, the CDR3 is TGTGCCTGGAGACGGGGGACCGGGGAGCTGTTTTTT.

This chain links TRBV6-1 with TRBJ1-5, with D uncertain. V lost 5 bases to trimming and J lost 0 bases, with 11 bases between them. This CDR3 is 15 amino acids long. The germline CDR1 and CDR2 sequences are MNHNS and SASEGT. The CDR3 DNA sequence: TGTGCCAGCAGTTTACGGGGATATAGCAATCAGCCCCAGCATTTT. Translating it yields CASSLRGYSNQPQHF.

The rearrangement uses TRBV5-6 and TRBJ1-2; 10 bases line up with TRBD1. V lost 0 bases to trimming and J lost 4 bases; unmatched junction nucleotides: 3. CDR3 length equals 15 residues. Germline values: CDR1 SGHDT, CDR2 YYEEEE. The CDR3 DNA is TGTGCCAGCAGCTTGGGACAGGGGGCTATCTATGGCTACACCTTC. Amino acids: CASSLGQGAIYGYTF.

This chain joins TRBV5-5 and TRBJ2-3; D perhaps matches TRBD2 (5 bases). Deletions cut 2 bases from V and 6 bases from J, with 13 bases between. CDR1 and CDR2 from the germline V gene are SGHKS and YYEKEE (reference sequence). The CDR3 is made up of 14 amino acids. The CDR3 spells CASSFLASADTQYF. CDR3 in DNA: TGTGCCAGCAGCTTTCTAGCATCGGCGGATACGCAGTATTTT. The whole variable domain, remainder taken from reference TRBV5-5 and TRBJ2-3, is DAGVTQSPTHLIKTRGQQVTLRCSPISGHKSVSWYQQVLGQGPQFIFQYYEKEERGRGNFPDRFSARQFPNYSSELNVNALLLGDSALYLCASSFLASADTQYFGPGTRLTVL.

As DNA, the CDR3 is TGTGCCAGCAGCCAGAAGGGGACTAATATTCTAGAGCGGTCCTACGAGCAGTACTTC. It translates to CASSQKGTNILERSYEQYF. This sequence joins TRBV7-2 and TRBJ2-7; 7 bases match TRBD2. Germline V CDR1 and CDR2: SGHTA, FQGNSA. V dropped 5 bases and J dropped 1; count of bases not matched to a gene: 20. This CDR3 comprises 19 residues.

The chain combines TRBV30 with TRBJ2-1; D not resolved. Germline lookup yields CDR1 GTSNPN and CDR2 SVGIG (reference sequence). Trimming pared 1 base from V and 1 base from J, leaving 8 bases between. The CDR3 is 14 residues long. The CDR3 spells CAWSAGRSYNEQFF. In DNA, the CDR3 is TGTGCCTGGAGTGCGGGTAGGTCCTACAATGAGCAGTTCTTC.

The rearrangement links TRBV5-4 to TRBJ2-7; D is ambiguous. Deletions cut 5 bases from V and 4 bases from J, with 16 bases between. The CDR3 runs 14 residues. Per germline, CDR1 SGHNT and CDR2 YYREEE (reference sequence). The CDR3 bases are TGTGCCAGCAGTCCCGACTCGGATGGGTACGAGCAGTACTTC. Translation: CASSPDSDGYEQYF.

V is TRBV11-2 and J is TRBJ2-7, with TRBD2 matching 8 bases. The ends lost 5 bases at V and 2 bases at J; junction bases unmatched: 8. Germline CDR1 SGHAT, CDR2 FQNNGV. CDR3 size: 15 residues. This CDR3 is CASSPNAGGPYEQYF. The CDR3 DNA reads TGTGCCAGCAGCCCCAACGCGGGGGGACCCTACGAGCAGTACTTC.

V is TRBV11-3 and J is TRBJ2-7, with 7 nucleotides matching TRBD1. Germline CDR1 and CDR2: SGHNT and YENEEA. The CDR3 has 17 residues. V was pared by 5 bases and J by 2 bases, with 15 bases of the junction left unmatched. As DNA, the CDR3 is TGTGCCAGCAGCCCGATAACGACAGGGATTGGGCCCTACGAGCAGTACTTC. Protein sequence: CASSPITTGIGPYEQYF. The full variable domain, completed using reference TRBV11-3 and TRBJ2-7, is EAGVVQSPRYKIIEKKQPVAFWCNPISGHNTLYWYLQNLGQGPELLIRYENEEAVDDSQLPKDRFSAERLKGVDSTLKIQPAELGDSAVYLCASSPITTGIGPYEQYFGPGTRLTVT.

The chain couples TRBV2 to TRBJ2-3; TRBD2 aligns across 14 bases. CDR1 SNHLY and CDR2 FYNNEI come from the germline V gene. The ends lost 7 bases at V and 2 bases at J; junction bases unmatched: 5. The length of the CDR3 is 16 residues. The CDR3, as DNA: TGTGCCAGCAACCAGGGACTAGCGGGAGCCACAGATACGCAGTATTTT. This translates into CASNQGLAGATDTQYF.

The V call is TRBV7-9, the J call TRBJ2-7; 10 bases agree with TRBD2. The ends lost 4 bases at V and 2 bases at J; junction bases unmatched: 5. The CDR3 consists of 15 residues. Germline-derived CDR1 and CDR2 are SEHNR and FQNEAQ (reference sequence). DNA of the CDR3: TGTGCCAGCAGCTCAGGGACTAGCGTGACCTACGAGCAGTACTTC. Encoded protein: CASSSGTSVTYEQYF.

V usage is TRBV9 and J usage is TRBJ1-4; D perhaps matches TRBD1 (6 bases). The CDR3 is 15 residues long. Germline V gene lookup returns CDR1 SGDLS and CDR2 YYNGEE. Trimming pared 0 bases from V and 4 bases from J, leaving 10 bases between. CDR3 sequence: CASSVAAGDNEKLFF. CDR3 nucleotides: TGTGCCAGCAGCGTAGCGGCAGGGGATAATGAAAAACTGTTTTTT.

This sequence joins TRBV2 and TRBJ2-1; no firm D call. Germline CDR1 reads SNHLY; CDR2 reads FYNNEI. V was cut by 1 base and J by 0 bases, with 10 bases left in between. This CDR3 is built from 16 residues. This CDR3 reads CASSEDRDFSYNEQFF. In nucleotides, the CDR3 is TGTGCCAGCAGTGAAGATCGAGACTTCTCCTACAATGAGCAGTTCTTC.

This clone was seen a handful of times. J is TRBJ2-2 and V is TRBV2, with 8 bases identical to TRBD2. CDR1 SNHLY and CDR2 FYNNEI come from the germline V gene. After removal of 10 bases from V and 5 bases from J, the junction contained 18 bases not matched to a gene. The CDR3 contains 17 residues. The CDR3 region is CATQSLSGREGTGELFF. In DNA form, the CDR3 reads TGTGCCACCCAGAGTCTAAGCGGGAGAGAAGGGACCGGGGAGCTGTTTTTT.

This chain connects TRBV18 to TRBJ2-2, with 8 bases identical to TRBD1. The CDR3 is 16 amino acids. V was pared by 3 bases and J by 5 bases, with 8 bases of the junction left unmatched. In germline, CDR1 is KGHSH, CDR2 LQKENI. The CDR3 nucleotides read TGTGCCAGCTCACCCCGACAGGGGTTAACGACCGGGGAGCTGTTTTTT. Its protein product is CASSPRQGLTTGELFF.

In its sample, this clone was seen a few times. V usage is TRBV21-1 and J usage is TRBJ1-1; the table calls TRBD1, which could not be checked here. TRBV21-1 is described as a pseudogene. This CDR3 is 13 amino acids long. For the CDR3, the DNA is TGTGCCAGCAGCACACAGGGTGGGACTGAAGCTTTCTTT. It translates to CASSTQGGTEAFF.

V usage is TRBV21-1 and J usage is TRBJ2-2; TRBD1 is the table's D call, not checked against the DNA. TRBV21-1 counts as a pseudogene. The CDR3 is made up of 16 amino acids. CDR3 in DNA: TGTGCCAGCAGCAAAGGTAACAGGGAGAACACCGGGGAGCTGTTTTTT. This encodes CASSKGNRENTGELFF.

This clone was counted between two and nine times. The gene calls are TRBV4-3 and TRBJ1-5; 9 nucleotides line up with TRBD1. Germline-derived CDR1 and CDR2 are LGHNA and YSLEER. The CDR3 is 15 amino acids. V was pared by 3 bases and J by 5 bases, with 5 bases of the junction left unmatched. CDR3 residues: CASSQGDRGDQPQHF. CDR3 coding DNA: TGCGCCAGCAGCCAGGGCGACAGGGGGGATCAGCCCCAGCATTTT.

The gene calls are TRBV7-6 and TRBJ1-2, with D possibly matching TRBD1 (5 bases). The V gene lost 5 bases and the J gene lost 5 bases, with 21 bases spanning the gap. This CDR3 contains 16 residues. The germline CDR1 and CDR2 sequences are SGHVS and FNYEAQ. CDR3 sequence reads: CASSLWRGADTYGYTF. DNA for the CDR3: TGTGCCAGCAGCCTCTGGAGGGGCGCGGATACTTATGGCTACACCTTC.

On this clone: The CDR3 end shows no conserved phenylalanine or tryptophan, and so a read error is likely. This chain links TRBV5-6 with TRBJ1-1; 7 bases are a match to TRBD1. There are 16 residues in the CDR3. Trimming cost V 2 bases and J 5 bases; bases outside gene matches: 12. Per the germline V gene, CDR1 is SGHDT and CDR2 is YYEEEE. The CDR3 reads CASSFTTAGGRTEAFL. CDR3 DNA: TGTGCCAGCAGCTTCACTACTGCAGGGGGACGGACTGAAGCTTTCCTT.